These 29 T cell receptor beta chains originate from one sample sequenced in a study of blood T cell repertoires in COVID-19. Profiling relied on immunoSEQ multiplex PCR, and the TCRdb table lists in-frame clones only, not all of them. The table has roughly 290,000 clones, roughly 86% seen once. Sequencing input: peripheral blood. The origin of the receptors is a woman aged 25 to 39 who had recovered from COVID-19.

The V call is TRBV6-5, the J call TRBJ2-2, with 9 positions matching TRBD2. Germline trimming cut 6 bases from V and 7 bases from J; bases unmatched to any gene: 6. The CDR3 sequence is 14 residues long. Germline assignment: CDR1 MNHEY and CDR2 SVGAGI. The CDR3 bases are TGTGCCAGCAGCAAGGTAGCGGGAGTCGGGGAGCTGTTTTTT. Its protein is CASSKVAGVGELFF.

The rearrangement uses TRBV7-2 and TRBJ2-3; D ambiguous. V lost 6 bases and J 11 bases, leaving 12 bases between the germline ends. CDR3 length equals 11 residues. Germline V gene data show CDR1 as SGHTA and CDR2 as FQGNSA. The CDR3 is CASSYLSRQYF. As DNA, the CDR3 is TGTGCCAGCAGTTATTTGTCTAGGCAGTATTTT.

J is TRBJ2-5 and V is TRBV7-9; 10 bases fit TRBD2. This CDR3 has 15 amino acids. Germline values: CDR1 SEHNR, CDR2 FQNEAQ (reference sequence). Germline trimming cut 4 bases from V and 5 bases from J; bases unmatched to any gene: 7. CDR3 bases: TGTGCCAGCAGCTCGGGGGTAGCGGGAGGCGAGACCCAGTACTTC. This encodes CASSSGVAGGETQYF.

The chain employs TRBV19 and TRBJ1-5; 7 positions match TRBD1. J lost 5 bases, V lost 7 bases, and 5 bases had no gene match. There are 13 residues in the CDR3. CDR1 LNHDA and CDR2 SQIVND come from the germline V gene (reference sequence). CDR3 amino acids: CASMGQTYQPQHF. In DNA form, the CDR3 reads TGTGCCAGTATGGGACAGACTTATCAGCCCCAGCATTTT.

The rearrangement uses TRBV19 and TRBJ1-5; TRBD1 is a possible D gene (6 bases). Germline CDR1 is LNHDA and CDR2 is SQIVND (reference sequence). This CDR3 has 15 residues. V was clipped by 6 bases and J by 5 bases, with 17 bases between them. CDR3 in amino acids: CASSTSTGLHQPQHF. The CDR3 nucleotides read TGTGCCAGTAGCACCTCCACAGGGTTGCATCAGCCCCAGCATTTT.

This CDR3 is CASSYWLGSSTDTQYF. CDR3 bases: TGTGCCAGCAGTTACTGGCTAGGATCGTCCACAGATACGCAGTATTTT. The J gene is TRBJ2-3, the V gene TRBV6-5; D call uncertain. The germline V gene encodes CDR1 MNHEY and CDR2 SVGAGI. The CDR3 contains 16 residues. V shed 1 base and J shed 2 bases, with 13 bases lying between them.

The V call is TRBV14, the J call TRBJ2-1; tentatively, D is TRBD2 (5 bases). The germline V gene has CDR1 SGHDN and CDR2 FVKESK. Trimming cost V 0 bases and J 6 bases, with 9 bases left between them. This CDR3 spans 14 amino acids. In DNA, the CDR3 is TGTGCCAGCAGCCAAGATCTGCTAGCCAATGAGCAGTTCTTC. Its protein is CASSQDLLANEQFF.

The CDR3 loop reads CASSRAWGENQPQHF. In nucleotides, the CDR3 is TGTGCCAGCAGCCGCGCTTGGGGGGAGAACCAGCCCCAGCATTTT. The gene calls are TRBV28 and TRBJ1-5; maybe TRBD1 (5 bases). V lost 6 bases and J 7 bases, leaving 19 bases between the germline ends. The CDR3 is made up of 15 amino acids. The germline V gene has CDR1 MDHEN and CDR2 SYDVKM.

This chain links TRBV7-6 with TRBJ2-7; the match to TRBD1 covers 10 bases. The CDR3 loop spans 15 amino acids. The V and J ends lost 5 bases and 7 bases, in that order; junction bases with no gene match: 11. In germline, CDR1 is SGHVS, CDR2 FNYEAQ. CDR3 DNA sequence: TGTGCCAGCAGCCCACTAGGGACAGGGGTCCGGGAGCAGTACTTC. Its translation is CASSPLGTGVREQYF.

The V and J genes are TRBV10-3 and TRBJ2-7; 9 positions agree with TRBD1. Unmatched junction bases numbered 6, after V lost 2 bases and J lost 7 bases. The germline gives CDR1 ENHRY, CDR2 SYGVKD. This CDR3 is built from 14 residues. As DNA, the CDR3 is TGTGCCATCAGTGAGGGACAGGGGCGAAGTGAGCAGTACTTC. Residues: CAISEGQGRSEQYF.

The chain employs TRBV11-2 and TRBJ2-3, with TRBD2 identical over 8 bases. There are 17 residues in the CDR3. Per germline, CDR1 SGHAT and CDR2 FQNNGV. The J segment lost 1 base and the V segment lost 1 base, leaving 7 bases of the junction unmatched. The CDR3 loop is CASSLGFDSGGTDTQYF. DNA of the CDR3: TGTGCCAGCAGCTTAGGGTTTGATAGCGGGGGCACAGATACGCAGTATTTT.

V gene TRBV14 combines with J gene TRBJ1-6; D ambiguous. Per the germline V gene, CDR1 is SGHDN and CDR2 is FVKESK. Trimming took off 4 bases at V and 0 bases at J, with 7 bases between the two ends. There are 15 residues in the CDR3. The CDR3 DNA reads TGTGCCAGCAGCCCCCATTCCTCCTATAATTCACCCCTCCACTTT. This sequence encodes CASSPHSSYNSPLHF.

The chain recombines TRBV15 with TRBJ1-1; D uncertain. CDR1 is LNHNV and CDR2 is YYDKDF in the germline V gene (reference sequence). Deletions cut 0 bases from V and 1 base from J, with 12 bases between. CDR3 length equals 16 residues. CDR3 coding DNA: TGTGCCACCAGCAGAGATGGAGGCTATAGGAACACTGAAGCTTTCTTT. This codes for CATSRDGGYRNTEAFF.

This clone was seen ten or more times. The genes are TRBV28 and TRBJ1-2, with 7 bases fitting TRBD1. J gave up 1 base and V 7 bases, and 18 bases lay outside the gene matches. Germline-derived CDR1 and CDR2 are MDHEN and SYDVKM. This CDR3 contains 18 residues. CDR3 DNA: TGTGCCAGCACCCCGATCCCCCATCCGACAGGGAATAACTATGGCTACACCTTC. Translated, it gives CASTPIPHPTGNNYGYTF.

The rearrangement joins TRBV25-1 to TRBJ1-4; 8 bases are shared with TRBD1. CDR3 length equals 16 residues. Germline V gene data show CDR1 as MGHDK and CDR2 as SYGVNS. J was trimmed by 7 bases and V by 3 bases; bases with no gene match: 10. The CDR3, as DNA: TGTGCCAGCAGTGACCTCGCGGACAGGGCTTCTGAAAAACTGTTTTTT. Amino acids: CASSDLADRASEKLFF.

This clone was found once. As DNA, the CDR3 is TGTGCCAGCAGCTTTAAGGGGTCCTATCAGCCCCAGCATTTT. This encodes CASSFKGSYQPQHF. The V gene is TRBV11-3, the J gene TRBJ1-5; possible D gene TRBD1, 5 bases. CDR1 is SGHNT, CDR2 YENEEA, per germline. The germline V and J ends were trimmed by 3 bases and 5 bases, with 11 bases remaining between them. CDR3 length equals 14 residues.

This clone was seen just once. The chain recombines TRBV27 with TRBJ2-7; 9 nucleotides match TRBD1. CDR1 MNHEY and CDR2 SMNVEV come from the germline V gene (reference sequence). V dropped 2 bases and J dropped 2; count of bases not matched to a gene: 4. The CDR3 is 15 residues long. CDR3: CASSLGTGIPYEQYF. The CDR3 DNA sequence: TGTGCCAGCAGTTTAGGGACAGGGATACCCTACGAGCAGTACTTC.

This rearrangement joins TRBV6-4 to TRBJ1-2, with a possible D match to TRBD1 (5 bases). This CDR3 comprises 13 residues. Germline V CDR1 and CDR2: MRHNA, SNTAGT. Trimming took 4 bases from V and 6 from J, leaving 12 bases between them. The CDR3 DNA sequence: TGTGCCAGCAGTGCCACCCGGGGGGATGGCTACACCTTC. It encodes CASSATRGDGYTF.

The V and J genes are TRBV5-4 and TRBJ2-3; 7 nucleotides line up with TRBD2. Germline trimming cut 0 bases from V and 3 bases from J; bases unmatched to any gene: 13. The CDR3 consists of 18 residues. Germline CDR1 SGHNT, CDR2 YYREEE (reference sequence). CDR3 protein: CASSLGGRRIAGTDTQYF. The DNA of the CDR3 is TGTGCCAGCAGCTTGGGGGGACGGCGGATAGCGGGTACAGATACGCAGTATTTT.

The genes are TRBV5-1 and TRBJ1-2, with 8 bases that match TRBD1. From germline, CDR1 is SGHRS and CDR2 YFSETQ. The CDR3 is made up of 15 amino acids. The ends lost 0 bases at V and 4 bases at J; junction bases unmatched: 5. CDR3 coding DNA: TGCGCCAGCAGCTTGGAGGCAGGGGGCATCTATGGCTACACCTTC. Translation gives CASSLEAGGIYGYTF.

This clone was observed a few times. V usage is TRBV7-2 and J usage is TRBJ2-1, with 10 nucleotides matching TRBD2. The CDR3 contains 16 residues. V lost 5 bases to trimming and J lost 1 base; unmatched junction nucleotides: 5. CDR1 is SGHTA, CDR2 FQGNSA, per germline. The CDR3 nucleotides read TGTGCCAGCAGCCCGTGGACTAGCGGATCCTACAATGAGCAGTTCTTC. It codes for CASSPWTSGSYNEQFF.

This clone was detected a few times. The rearrangement uses TRBV18 and TRBJ2-2; 7 bases match TRBD1. J lost 3 bases, V lost 6 bases, and 4 bases had no gene match. Germline V lookup: CDR1 KGHSH, CDR2 LQKENI. CDR3 length: 14 residues. CDR3 amino acids: CASSDRADTGELFF. CDR3 nucleotide sequence: TGTGCCAGCTCCGACAGGGCGGACACCGGGGAGCTGTTTTTT.

V gene TRBV7-9 combines with J gene TRBJ2-1, with D perhaps TRBD2 (6 bases). There are 16 residues in the CDR3. The germline gives CDR1 SEHNR, CDR2 FQNEAQ (reference sequence). Between the trimmed V and J ends, which lost 5 bases and 4 bases, there was a span of 18 bases. CDR3 bases: TGTGCCAGCAGCACCGGCCTCTTAGCGGAGTACAATGAGCAGTTCTTC. Encoded protein: CASSTGLLAEYNEQFF.

This chain connects TRBV5-8 to TRBJ2-5, with 9 bases fitting TRBD1. The CDR3 has 17 amino acids. The V gene's germline CDR1 is SGHTS and CDR2 YDEGEE. The trim removed 4 bases at V and 4 bases at J, leaving 14 bases unmatched. The CDR3 sequence is CASSLRQGQGFRETQYF. In nucleotides, the CDR3 is TGTGCCAGCAGCCTCCGGCAGGGACAGGGTTTCCGAGAGACCCAGTACTTC.

This clone is a singleton in its sample. This chain uses TRBV28 with TRBJ1-1; D might be TRBD1 (6 bases). Trimming left V 7 bases short and J 1 base short, with 16 bases between. Germline V CDR1 and CDR2: MDHEN, SYDVKM. CDR3 size: 15 residues. In nucleotides, the CDR3 is TGTGCCAGCAACCCGTGGACAGCCGGGAACACTGAAGCTTTCTTT. It codes for CASNPWTAGNTEAFF.

On this clone itself: An end of the junction differs from the germline gene, which may be a read error. This chain uses TRBV7-8 with TRBJ1-1, with TRBD1 matching over 7 bases. This CDR3 is 16 amino acids long. Looked up from germline, CDR1 is SGHVS and CDR2 is FQNEAQ. For the CDR3, the DNA is TGTGCCAGCAGTTTAGTGCCAGGGGGGTTGAACACTGAAGCTTTCTTT. The encoded protein is CASSLVPGGLNTEAFF.

The chain combines TRBV25-1 with TRBJ1-2, with D tentatively TRBD1 (5 bases). The CDR3 runs to 13 residues. V dropped 3 bases and J dropped 2 bases, with 7 bases sitting between them. The germline CDR1 and CDR2 sequences are MGHDK and SYGVNS. The CDR3 protein is CASSEGQNYGYTF. CDR3 bases: TGTGCCAGCAGTGAGGGGCAGAACTATGGCTACACCTTC.

The J gene is TRBJ2-7, the V gene TRBV4-1, with 8 bases identical to TRBD1. Losses at the gene ends were 1 base for V and 7 bases for J; bases not matched to a gene: 6. Germline V gene sequence: CDR1 MGHRA, CDR2 YSYEKL. This CDR3 has 14 residues. The chain's CDR3 is CASSQGQGLGEQYF. The CDR3 DNA follows: TGCGCCAGCAGCCAAGGACAGGGGCTGGGGGAGCAGTACTTC.

The chain has TRBV18 and TRBJ1-2; a possible D gene is TRBD1 (6 bases). V lost 6 bases and J lost 0, with 14 bases in between. This CDR3 spans 15 amino acids. CDR1 and CDR2 (germline): KGHSH, LQKENI. As DNA, the CDR3 is TGTGCCAGCTCCATAGGACAGACGGCTAACTATGGCTACACCTTC. As protein: CASSIGQTANYGYTF.